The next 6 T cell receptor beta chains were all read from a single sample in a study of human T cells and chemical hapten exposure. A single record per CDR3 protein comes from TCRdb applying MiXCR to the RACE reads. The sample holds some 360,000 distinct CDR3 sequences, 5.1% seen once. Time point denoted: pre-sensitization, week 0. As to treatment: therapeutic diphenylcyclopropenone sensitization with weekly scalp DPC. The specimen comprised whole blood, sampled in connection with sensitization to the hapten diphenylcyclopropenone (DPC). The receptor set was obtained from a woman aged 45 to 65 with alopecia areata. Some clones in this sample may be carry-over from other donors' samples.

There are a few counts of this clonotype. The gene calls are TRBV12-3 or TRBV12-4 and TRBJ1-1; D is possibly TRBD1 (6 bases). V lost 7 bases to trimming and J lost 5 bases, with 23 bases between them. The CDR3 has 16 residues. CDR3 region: CASTGGGPYLGTEAFF. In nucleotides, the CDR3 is TGTGCCAGCACCGGTGGGGGGCCCTACCTGGGGACTGAAGCTTTCTTT.

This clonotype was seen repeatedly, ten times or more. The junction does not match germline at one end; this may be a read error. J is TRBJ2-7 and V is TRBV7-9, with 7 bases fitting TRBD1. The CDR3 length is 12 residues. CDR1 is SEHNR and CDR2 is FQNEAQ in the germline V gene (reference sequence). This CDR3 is CASSLAGGEQYF. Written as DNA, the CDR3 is TGTGCCAGCAGTTTAGCAGGGGGCGAGCAGTACTTC.

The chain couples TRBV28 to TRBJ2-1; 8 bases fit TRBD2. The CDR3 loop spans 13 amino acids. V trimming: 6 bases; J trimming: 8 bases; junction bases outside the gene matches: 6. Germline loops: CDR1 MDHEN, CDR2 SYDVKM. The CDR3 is CASRLAATDEQFF. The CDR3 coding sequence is TGTGCCAGCAGACTAGCGGCAACCGATGAGCAGTTCTTC.

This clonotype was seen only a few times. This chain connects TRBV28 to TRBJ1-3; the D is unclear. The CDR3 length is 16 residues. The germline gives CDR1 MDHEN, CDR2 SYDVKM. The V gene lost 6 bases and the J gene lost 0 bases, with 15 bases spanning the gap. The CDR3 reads CASSQSPGSSGNTIYF. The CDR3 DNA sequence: TGTGCCAGCAGCCAGTCCCCCGGAAGCTCTGGAAACACCATATATTTT.

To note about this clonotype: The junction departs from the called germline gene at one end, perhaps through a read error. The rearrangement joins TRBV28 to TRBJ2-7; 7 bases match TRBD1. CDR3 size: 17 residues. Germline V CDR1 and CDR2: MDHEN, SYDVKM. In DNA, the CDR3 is TGTGCCAGCAGGGTCTTCCGGGACAGTATATATTCCTACGAGCGGTACTTC. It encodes CASRVFRDSIYSYERYF.

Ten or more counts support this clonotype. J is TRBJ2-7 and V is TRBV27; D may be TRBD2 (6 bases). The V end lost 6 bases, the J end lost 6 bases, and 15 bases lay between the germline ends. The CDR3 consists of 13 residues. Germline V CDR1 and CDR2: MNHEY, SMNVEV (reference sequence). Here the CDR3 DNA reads TGTGCCAGCAGGGGGGGTCCCATGGTCGAGCAGTACTTC. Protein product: CASRGGPMVEQYF.